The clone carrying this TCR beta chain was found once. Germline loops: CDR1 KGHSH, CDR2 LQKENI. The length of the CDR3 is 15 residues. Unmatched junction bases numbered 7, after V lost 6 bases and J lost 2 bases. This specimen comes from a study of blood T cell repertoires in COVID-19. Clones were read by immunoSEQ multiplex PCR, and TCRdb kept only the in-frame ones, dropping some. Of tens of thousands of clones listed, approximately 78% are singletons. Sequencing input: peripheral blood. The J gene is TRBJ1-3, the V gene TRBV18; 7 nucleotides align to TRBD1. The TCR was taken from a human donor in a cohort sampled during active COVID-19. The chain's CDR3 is CASSATDRAGNTIYF. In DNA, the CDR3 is TGTGCCAGCTCCGCTACAGACAGGGCTGGAAACACCATATATTTT.